Following are 14 T cell receptor beta chains from one sample sequenced in a study of human T cells and chemical hapten exposure. MiXCR was run by TCRdb on the RACE reads, yielding one entry per CDR3 protein. The repertoire holds 95,000 or so distinct CDR3 sequences, about an eighth seen once, with about 3% in the top ten. Stated time point: patch test 2, 6 weeks after DPC sensitization. Sample treatment: therapeutic diphenylcyclopropenone sensitization with weekly scalp DPC. This specimen consisted of whole blood, obtained in connection with sensitization to the hapten diphenylcyclopropenone (DPC). All receptors derive from a woman in her thirties or forties with alopecia areata. Some clones in this sample may be carry-over from other donors' samples.

In its sample, this clonotype was seen many times. The genes are TRBV5-5 and TRBJ2-1, with D possibly TRBD2 on 6 matching bases. Germline CDR1 SGHKS, CDR2 YYEKEE (reference sequence). CDR3 length: 15 residues. Trimming cost V 0 bases and J 5 bases, with 12 bases left between them. CDR3: CASSLAGSGNNEQFF. CDR3 DNA sequence: TGTGCCAGCAGCTTGGCCGGGAGTGGGAACAATGAGCAGTTCTTC.

V usage is TRBV29-1 and J usage is TRBJ1-1; no definite D call. V lost 4 bases and J 11 bases, leaving 11 bases between the germline ends. CDR1 is SQVTM and CDR2 is ANQGSEA in the germline V gene. This CDR3 has 10 residues. CDR3 DNA: TGCAGCGTTGCGAACAGAGGCGCTTTCTTT. Protein: CSVANRGAFF.

This clonotype showed up just a few times. This chain joins TRBV30 and TRBJ2-5; TRBD1 agrees at 9 bases. The CDR3 covers 15 residues. The V gene end was trimmed by 0 bases and the J gene end by 7 bases; junction bases not matched to a gene: 9. Germline CDR1 GTSNPN, CDR2 SVGIG (reference sequence). The CDR3 spells CAWSVPDRGVSTQYF. CDR3 nucleotides: TGTGCCTGGAGTGTACCCGACAGGGGGGTTTCGACCCAGTACTTC.

The V and J genes are TRBV7-8 and TRBJ2-1; 9 bases agree with TRBD1. The germline CDR1 and CDR2 sequences are SGHVS and FQNEAQ. The J segment lost 7 bases and the V segment lost 0 bases, leaving 4 bases of the junction unmatched. The length of the CDR3 is 15 residues. In nucleotides, the CDR3 is TGTGCCAGCAGCTTAGCCGGGACAGGGAGGAATGAGCAGTTCTTC. The encoded protein is CASSLAGTGRNEQFF.

This clonotype was picked up many times. The chain has TRBV24-1 and TRBJ1-1, with D possibly matching TRBD1 (5 bases). From germline, CDR1 is KGHDR and CDR2 SFDVKD. This CDR3 is 15 amino acids long. Trimming left V 3 bases short and J 3 bases short, with 13 bases between. In DNA, the CDR3 is TGTGCCACCAGTGATGGGGGACTGGCGGACACTGAAGCTTTCTTT. Its protein is CATSDGGLADTEAFF.

The J gene is TRBJ2-7, the V gene TRBV20-1, with D perhaps given as TRBD1 or TRBD2 (5 bases each). Looked up from germline, CDR1 is DFQATT and CDR2 is SNEGSKA (reference sequence). The CDR3 is made up of 14 amino acids. Trimming stripped 5 bases from V and 2 bases from J, with 16 bases between. In nucleotides, the CDR3 is TGCAGTGCTTTTAAAGGGGACGGCCCCTACGAGCAGTACTTC. Translating it yields CSAFKGDGPYEQYF.

This clonotype was observed a few times. The V call is TRBV7-2, the J call TRBJ2-5, with TRBD2 matching over 9 bases. Germline CDR1 and CDR2: SGHTA and FQGNSA. J was trimmed by 3 bases and V by 5 bases; bases with no gene match: 4. The length of the CDR3 is 14 residues. CDR3 coding DNA: TGTGCCAGCAGCCTCGGACTAGCGAAAGAGACCCAGTACTTC. Residues: CASSLGLAKETQYF.

This chain joins TRBV4-2 and TRBJ2-7; 9 positions agree with TRBD2. V trimming: 2 bases; J trimming: 3 bases; junction bases outside the gene matches: 11. The germline CDR1 and CDR2 sequences are LGHNA and YNFKEQ. There are 17 residues in the CDR3. The CDR3 is CASSQLGETSGIYEQYF. CDR3 in DNA: TGTGCCAGCAGCCAACTAGGCGAGACTAGCGGAATCTACGAGCAGTACTTC.

This clonotype was counted at least ten times. V is TRBV7-2 and J is TRBJ1-5, with 8 bases fitting TRBD1. The CDR3 runs 13 residues. V shed 3 bases, J shed 7 bases, and the junction held 2 bases outside the gene matches. Germline CDR1 is SGHTA and CDR2 is FQGNSA. CDR3 in amino acids: CASSFGQGQPQHF. The CDR3 bases are TGTGCCAGCAGCTTTGGACAGGGCCAGCCCCAGCATTTT.

J is TRBJ2-7 and V is TRBV7-8; D assignment may be TRBD1 or TRBD2 (9 bases each). This CDR3 is 18 amino acids long. The V gene's germline CDR1 is SGHVS and CDR2 FQNEAQ. The V gene lost 0 bases and the J gene lost 1 base, with 19 bases spanning the gap. The CDR3, as DNA: TGTGCCAGCAGCTTAGCGAGCGGGGGGACAGGGCTATCCTACGAGCAGTACTTC. Residues: CASSLASGGTGLSYEQYF.

To note about this clonotype: One end of the junction is discordant with germline, which a read error may explain. V usage is TRBV20-1 and J usage is TRBJ2-4, with 8 bases matching TRBD1. The germline V gene encodes CDR1 DFQATT and CDR2 SNEGSKA (reference sequence). This CDR3 contains 15 residues. DNA of the CDR3: TGCGGTGCTAGGACAGGGTATGAGGCCAAAAACATTCAGTACTTC. Amino acid sequence: CGARTGYEAKNIQYF.

This clonotype was counted a few times. The V call is TRBV11-3, the J call TRBJ2-2; D is possibly TRBD2 (5 bases). Trimming removed 8 bases from V and 4 bases from J, with 11 bases in between. CDR1 and CDR2 from the germline V gene are SGHNT and YENEEA. The CDR3 sequence is 13 residues long. CDR3 nucleotides: TGTGCCAGCCCGGGGTCCCTCACCGGGGAGCTGTTTTTT. As protein: CASPGSLTGELFF.

This clonotype was recorded at least ten times. The V gene is TRBV4-2, the J gene TRBJ1-5; D unclear. CDR3 length: 15 residues. V lost 0 bases to trimming and J lost 7 bases, with 13 bases between them. The germline gives CDR1 LGHNA, CDR2 YNFKEQ. The CDR3 sequence: CASSQDKAGFQPQHF. The CDR3 bases are TGTGCCAGCAGCCAAGATAAGGCAGGATTCCAGCCCCAGCATTTT.

This chain links TRBV4-2 with TRBJ2-4; D remains ambiguous. The CDR3 sequence is 17 residues long. Germline V gene sequence: CDR1 LGHNA, CDR2 YNFKEQ. V lost 4 bases to trimming and J lost 0 bases, with 16 bases between them. As DNA, the CDR3 is TGTGCCAGCAGCCCCGCTACTACCTTTCTAGCCAAAAACATTCAGTACTTC. Protein: CASSPATTFLAKNIQYF.